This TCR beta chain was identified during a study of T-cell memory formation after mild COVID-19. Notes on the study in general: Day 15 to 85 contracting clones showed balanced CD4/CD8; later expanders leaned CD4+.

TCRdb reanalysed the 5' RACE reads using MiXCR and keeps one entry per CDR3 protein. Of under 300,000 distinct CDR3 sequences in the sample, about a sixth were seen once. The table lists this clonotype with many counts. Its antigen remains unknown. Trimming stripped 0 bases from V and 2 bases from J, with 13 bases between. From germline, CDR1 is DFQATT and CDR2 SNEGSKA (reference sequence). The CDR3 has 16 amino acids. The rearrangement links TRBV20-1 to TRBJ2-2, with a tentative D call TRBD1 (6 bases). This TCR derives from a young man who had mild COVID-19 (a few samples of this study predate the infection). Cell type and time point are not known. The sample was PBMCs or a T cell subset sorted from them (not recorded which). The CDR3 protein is CSARDLGQPNTGELFF. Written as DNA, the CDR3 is TGCAGTGCTAGAGATCTCGGACAGCCAAACACCGGGGAGCTGTTTTTT.